Below are 14 T cell receptor beta chains sequenced from a single sample in a study of technical replicates of blood from four donors. Sequencing used immunoSEQ multiplex PCR; TCRdb keeps in-frame clones, though not all of them. The table includes about 63,000 clones, around nine tenths detected once. The sample was PBMCs. The receptors stem from a human donor in good health. Some clones in this sample may be carry-over from other donors' samples.

This chain joins TRBV18 and TRBJ2-7; TRBD2 matches at 10 bases. The trim removed 8 bases at V and 6 bases at J, leaving 10 bases unmatched. CDR1 is KGHSH, CDR2 LQKENI, per germline. This CDR3 spans 14 amino acids. The CDR3 here is CASLSQVAGGEQYF. In DNA, the CDR3 is TGTGCCAGCCTCTCCCAGGTAGCGGGGGGCGAGCAGTACTTC.

The chain links TRBV11-2 to TRBJ1-2; D is undetermined. Germline V gene lookup returns CDR1 SGHAT and CDR2 FQNNGV. This CDR3 has 12 residues. V lost 5 bases and J 0 bases, leaving 4 bases between the germline ends. Here the CDR3 DNA reads TGTGCCAGCAGCCCAACTAACTATGGCTACACCTTC. Translating gives CASSPTNYGYTF.

The chain links TRBV6-6 to TRBJ1-5; D unclear. V dropped 3 bases and J dropped 3 bases, with 9 bases sitting between them. CDR3 length equals 14 residues. Germline CDR1 MNHNY, CDR2 SVGAGI (reference sequence). CDR3 sequence (DNA): TGTGCCAGCAGTTATTCCAGAATCAATCAGCCCCAGCATTTT. It codes for CASSYSRINQPQHF.

The chain employs TRBV28 and TRBJ2-7; tentative D call: TRBD1 (7 bases). CDR1 and CDR2 from the germline V gene are MDHEN and SYDVKM. This CDR3 comprises 15 residues. V lost 5 bases and J 4 bases, leaving 18 bases between the germline ends. The DNA of the CDR3 is TGTGCCAGCAGTGGCGCGGGACAGCAAGAATACGAGCAGTACTTC. Translating gives CASSGAGQQEYEQYF.

The J gene is TRBJ2-7, the V gene TRBV10-3, with D tentatively TRBD1 (5 bases). Germline CDR1 is ENHRY and CDR2 is SYGVKD. CDR3 length: 13 amino acids. V lost 7 bases, J lost 3 bases, and 13 bases lay in between. The CDR3 nucleotides read TGTGCCATCACCCAAGACAGAGGCTACGAGCAGTACTTC. Amino acids: CAITQDRGYEQYF.

The genes are TRBV4-2 and TRBJ1-4; D perhaps matches TRBD1 (6 bases). Germline CDR1 reads LGHNA; CDR2 reads YNFKEQ. The length of the CDR3 is 18 residues. V lost 0 bases and J 7 bases, leaving 21 bases between the germline ends. This CDR3 reads CASSQEIRVGAPFEKLFF. The CDR3 DNA reads TGTGCCAGCAGCCAAGAGATTCGCGTGGGGGCACCGTTTGAAAAACTGTTTTTT.

The V gene is TRBV29-1, the J gene TRBJ1-1; D gene uncertain. With 4 bases removed from V and 1 base from J, the gap between germline ends came to 7 bases. This CDR3 region has 12 residues. Germline CDR1 reads SQVTM; CDR2 reads ANQGSEA. CDR3 loop: CSVVFWNTEAFF. The CDR3, as DNA: TGCAGCGTTGTGTTCTGGAACACTGAAGCTTTCTTT.

The chain has TRBV4-1 and TRBJ2-5; D possibly corresponds to TRBD2 (8 bases). This CDR3 has 15 amino acids. Between the trimmed V and J ends, which lost 4 bases and 4 bases, there was a span of 16 bases. The germline V gene has CDR1 MGHRA and CDR2 YSYEKL. CDR3 in amino acids: CASSPGGLGRETQYF. CDR3 DNA: TGCGCCAGCAGCCCAGGGGGACTAGGGAGAGAGACCCAGTACTTC.

The chain combines TRBV7-6 with TRBJ1-6; 11 bases are shared with TRBD1. Unmatched junction bases numbered 7, after V lost 5 bases and J lost 7 bases. This CDR3 region has 16 residues. In germline, CDR1 is SGHVS, CDR2 FNYEAQ. In DNA form, the CDR3 reads TGTGCCAGCAGCCCGAGGGACAGGGGGACGAATTCACCCCTCCACTTT. Translation: CASSPRDRGTNSPLHF.

The chain employs TRBV19 and TRBJ1-1; D is possibly TRBD1 (5 bases). V was shortened by 5 bases and J by 7 bases, with 8 bases between the two germline ends. Per the germline V gene, CDR1 is LNHDA and CDR2 is SQIVND (reference sequence). This CDR3 contains 11 residues. CDR3 coding DNA: TGTGCCAGTAGTGCGGGGGGTGAAGCTTTCTTT. Protein sequence: CASSAGGEAFF.

The chain is built from TRBV29-1 and TRBJ2-1, with D perhaps matching TRBD1 (6 bases). From germline, CDR1 is SQVTM and CDR2 ANQGSEA. The CDR3 sequence is 12 residues long. V was pared by 4 bases and J by 7 bases, with 11 bases between. The CDR3 DNA reads as TGCAGCGTTGGGGGGCAGAGGAATGAGCAGTTCTTC. Translated: CSVGGQRNEQFF.

The CDR3 region has the DNA TGTGCCAGCGGGGATTCCGGGACAGAGAACACTGAAGCTTTCTTT. Protein: CASGDSGTENTEAFF. The chain is built from TRBV6-1 and TRBJ1-1; the match to TRBD1 covers 7 bases. This CDR3 comprises 15 residues. V gave up 8 bases and J gave up 1 base; unmatched junction bases: 10. CDR1 and CDR2 (germline): MNHNS, SASEGT.

This chain connects TRBV15 to TRBJ2-7; 8 nucleotides line up with TRBD1. The CDR3 totals 15 residues. V lost 5 bases to trimming and J lost 3 bases; unmatched junction nucleotides: 9. The germline gives CDR1 LNHNV, CDR2 YYDKDF (reference sequence). CDR3 region: CATSVEQGGYYEQYF. The CDR3, as DNA: TGTGCCACCAGCGTTGAACAGGGGGGTTACTACGAGCAGTACTTC.

This clone has more than one count but fewer than ten. Additional DNA sequences in this sample encode the identical CDR3. The chain employs TRBV7-9 and TRBJ2-7; the match to TRBD2 covers 10 bases. V was pared by 0 bases and J by 2 bases, with 1 base of the junction left unmatched. The CDR3 sequence is 15 residues long. Per germline, CDR1 SEHNR and CDR2 FQNEAQ (reference sequence). This CDR3 reads CASSLASGGTYEQYF. The CDR3, as DNA: TGTGCCAGCAGCTTAGCTAGCGGGGGGACCTACGAGCAGTACTTC.